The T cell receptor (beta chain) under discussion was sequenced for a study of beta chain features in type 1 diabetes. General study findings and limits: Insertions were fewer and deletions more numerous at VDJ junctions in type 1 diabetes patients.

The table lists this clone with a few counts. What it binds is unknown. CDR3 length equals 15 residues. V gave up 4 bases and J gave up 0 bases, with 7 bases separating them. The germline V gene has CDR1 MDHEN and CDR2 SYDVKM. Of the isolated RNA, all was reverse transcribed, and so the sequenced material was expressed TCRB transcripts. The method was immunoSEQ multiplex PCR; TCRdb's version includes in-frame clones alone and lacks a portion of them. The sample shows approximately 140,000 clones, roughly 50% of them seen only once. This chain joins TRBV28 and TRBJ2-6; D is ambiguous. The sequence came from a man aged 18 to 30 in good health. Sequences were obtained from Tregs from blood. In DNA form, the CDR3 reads TGTGCCAGCAGTTCGACGGGCTCTGGGGCCAACGTCCTGACTTTC. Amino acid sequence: CASSSTGSGANVLTF.